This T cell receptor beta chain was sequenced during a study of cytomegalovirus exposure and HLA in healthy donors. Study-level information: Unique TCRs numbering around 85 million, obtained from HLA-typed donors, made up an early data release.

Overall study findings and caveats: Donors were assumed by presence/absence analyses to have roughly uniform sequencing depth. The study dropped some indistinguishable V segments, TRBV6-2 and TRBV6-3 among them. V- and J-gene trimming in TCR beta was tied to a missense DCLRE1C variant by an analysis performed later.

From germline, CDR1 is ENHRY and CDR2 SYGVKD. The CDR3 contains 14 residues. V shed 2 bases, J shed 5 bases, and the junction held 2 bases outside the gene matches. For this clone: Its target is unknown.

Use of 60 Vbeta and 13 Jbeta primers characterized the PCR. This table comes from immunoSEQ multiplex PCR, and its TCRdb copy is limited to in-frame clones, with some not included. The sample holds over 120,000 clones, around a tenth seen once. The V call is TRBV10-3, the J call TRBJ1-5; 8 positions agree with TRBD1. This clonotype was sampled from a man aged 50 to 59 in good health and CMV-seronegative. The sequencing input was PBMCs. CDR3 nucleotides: TGTGCCATCAGTGAGACGGACAGGGATCAGCCCCAGCATTTT. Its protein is CAISETDRDQPQHF.